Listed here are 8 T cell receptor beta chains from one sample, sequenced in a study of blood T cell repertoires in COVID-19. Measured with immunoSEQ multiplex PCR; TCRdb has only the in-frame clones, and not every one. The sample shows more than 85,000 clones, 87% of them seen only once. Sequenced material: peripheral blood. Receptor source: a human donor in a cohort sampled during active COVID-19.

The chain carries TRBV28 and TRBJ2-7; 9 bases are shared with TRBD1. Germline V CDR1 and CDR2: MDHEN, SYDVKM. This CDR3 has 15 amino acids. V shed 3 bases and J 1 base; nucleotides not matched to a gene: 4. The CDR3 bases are TGTGCCAGCAGTTTTGACAGGGGGATTTCCTACGAGCAGTACTTC. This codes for CASSFDRGISYEQYF.

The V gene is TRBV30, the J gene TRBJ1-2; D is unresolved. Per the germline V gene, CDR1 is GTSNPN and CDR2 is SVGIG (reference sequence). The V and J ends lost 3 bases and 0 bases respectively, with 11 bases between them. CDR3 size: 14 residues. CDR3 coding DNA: TGTGCCTGGAGCCCACACCAAGCTAACTATGGCTACACCTTC. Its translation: CAWSPHQANYGYTF.

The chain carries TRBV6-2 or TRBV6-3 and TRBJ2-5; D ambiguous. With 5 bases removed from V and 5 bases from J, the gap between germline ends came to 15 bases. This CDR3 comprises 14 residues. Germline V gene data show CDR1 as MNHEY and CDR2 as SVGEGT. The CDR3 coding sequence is TGTGCCAGCAGTGACGGGTATAAGAAGGAGACCCAGTACTTC. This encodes CASSDGYKKETQYF.

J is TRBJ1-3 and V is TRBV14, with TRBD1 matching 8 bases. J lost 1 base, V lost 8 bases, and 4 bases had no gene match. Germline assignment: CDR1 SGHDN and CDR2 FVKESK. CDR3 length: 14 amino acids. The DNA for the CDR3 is TGTGCCAGCTCTACAGGGGGTTCTGGAAACACCATATATTTT. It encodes CASSTGGSGNTIYF.

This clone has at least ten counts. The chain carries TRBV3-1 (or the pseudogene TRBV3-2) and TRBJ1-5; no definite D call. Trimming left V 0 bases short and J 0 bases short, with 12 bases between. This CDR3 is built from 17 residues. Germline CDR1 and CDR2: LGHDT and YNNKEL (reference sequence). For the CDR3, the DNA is TGTGCCAGCAGCCAAGATAAGGAGGGATATAGCAATCAGCCCCAGCATTTT. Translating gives CASSQDKEGYSNQPQHF.

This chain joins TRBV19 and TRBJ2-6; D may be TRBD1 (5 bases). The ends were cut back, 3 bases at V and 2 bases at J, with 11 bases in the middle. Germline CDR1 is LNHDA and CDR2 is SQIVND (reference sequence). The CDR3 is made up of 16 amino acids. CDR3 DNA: TGTGCCAGTAGTATCGACCCCAGGGCTGGGGCCAACGTCCTGACTTTC. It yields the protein CASSIDPRAGANVLTF.

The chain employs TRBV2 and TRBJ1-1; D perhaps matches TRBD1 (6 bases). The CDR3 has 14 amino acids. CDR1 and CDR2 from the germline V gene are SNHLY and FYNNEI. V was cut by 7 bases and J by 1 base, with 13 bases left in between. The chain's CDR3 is CASTDRNSNTEAFF. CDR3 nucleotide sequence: TGTGCCAGCACTGACAGGAACTCGAACACTGAAGCTTTCTTT.

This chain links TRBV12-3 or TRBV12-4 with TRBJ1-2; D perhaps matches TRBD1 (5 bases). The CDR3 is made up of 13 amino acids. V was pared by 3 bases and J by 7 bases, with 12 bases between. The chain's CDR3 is CASSLVREGGYTF. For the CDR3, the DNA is TGTGCCAGCAGTTTGGTCAGGGAGGGTGGCTACACCTTC.